The 3 T cell receptor beta chains listed next were all sequenced from one sample in a study of vaccination effects on CD4 cells after COVID-19. Subsequent to a culture period of more than 8 days, CD4+ T cells were isolated. SARS-CoV-2 infection was confirmed by PCR in the person between March and December 2020. It was two doses of either the BNT162b2 or mRNA-1273 vaccine that participants received. For these TCRs, the target antigens are not known. Sequencing was performed with immunoSEQ multiplex PCR; in TCRdb, only in-frame clones are kept and a portion is missing. The sample yields 40,000 to 45,000 clones, more than 65% seen once. The sample here was CD4+ T cells from PBMCs cultured without peptide, taken after COVID-19 vaccination. The source of these receptors is a human donor who had a prior SARS-CoV-2 infection.

The chain joins TRBV5-6 to TRBJ1-1, with D possibly matching TRBD1 (5 bases). The CDR3 spans 14 residues. Germline lookup yields CDR1 SGHDT and CDR2 YYEEEE. The V gene lost 4 bases and the J gene lost 2 bases, with 12 bases spanning the gap. This CDR3 reads CASSVGLINTEAFF. The CDR3 DNA is TGTGCCAGCAGCGTGGGACTGATCAACACTGAAGCTTTCTTT.

The chain joins TRBV11-2 to TRBJ2-7; D is undetermined. Germline V gives CDR1 SGHAT, CDR2 FQNNGV. This CDR3 is 14 amino acids long. The V end lost 4 bases, the J end lost 0 bases, and 10 bases lay between the germline ends. CDR3 region: CASSSTSSSYEQYF. The CDR3 DNA is TGTGCCAGCAGCTCGACAAGTAGCTCCTACGAGCAGTACTTC.

The chain links TRBV19 to TRBJ2-2; weak D call: TRBD1 (6 bases). The CDR3 length is 21 residues. V dropped 2 bases and J dropped 4 bases, with 29 bases sitting between them. Looked up from germline, CDR1 is LNHDA and CDR2 is SQIVND (reference sequence). The CDR3 loop is CASSIRRQVFYLVDGTGELFF. The CDR3 DNA reads TGTGCCAGTAGTATACGGCGACAGGTCTTTTATTTGGTGGATGGCACCGGGGAGCTGTTTTTT.